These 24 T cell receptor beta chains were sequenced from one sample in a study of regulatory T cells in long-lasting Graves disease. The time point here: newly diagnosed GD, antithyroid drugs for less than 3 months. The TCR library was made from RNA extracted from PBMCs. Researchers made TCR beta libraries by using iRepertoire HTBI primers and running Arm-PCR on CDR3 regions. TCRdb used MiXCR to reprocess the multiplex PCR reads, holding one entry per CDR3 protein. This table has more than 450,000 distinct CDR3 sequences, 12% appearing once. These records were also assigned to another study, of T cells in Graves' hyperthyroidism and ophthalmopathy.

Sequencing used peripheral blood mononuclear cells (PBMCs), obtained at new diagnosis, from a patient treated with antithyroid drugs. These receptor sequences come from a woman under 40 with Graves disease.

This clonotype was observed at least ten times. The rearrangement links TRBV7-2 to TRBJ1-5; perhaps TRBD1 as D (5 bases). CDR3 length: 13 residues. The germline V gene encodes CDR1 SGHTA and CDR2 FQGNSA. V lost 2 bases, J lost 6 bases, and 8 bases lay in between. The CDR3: CASSLRQGQPQHF. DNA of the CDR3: TGTGCCAGCAGCTTACGCCAGGGTCAGCCCCAGCATTTT.

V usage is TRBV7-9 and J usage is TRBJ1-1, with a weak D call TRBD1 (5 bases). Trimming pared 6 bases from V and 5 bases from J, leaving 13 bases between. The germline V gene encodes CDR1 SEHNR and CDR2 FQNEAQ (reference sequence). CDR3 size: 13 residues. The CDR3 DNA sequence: TGTGCCAGCAGTCGGGGCTACGGAACTGAAGCTTTCTTT. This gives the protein CASSRGYGTEAFF.

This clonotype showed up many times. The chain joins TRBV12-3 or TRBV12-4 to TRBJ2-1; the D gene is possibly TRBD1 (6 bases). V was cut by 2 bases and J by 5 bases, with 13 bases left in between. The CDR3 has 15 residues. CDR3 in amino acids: CASSLQQGRNNEQFF. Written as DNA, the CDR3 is TGTGCCAGCAGTTTACAACAGGGAAGGAACAATGAGCAGTTCTTC.

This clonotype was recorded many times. Written as DNA, the CDR3 is TGTGCCAGTAGTATAGGGGACACCTACAATCAGCCCCAGCATTTT. Translation: CASSIGDTYNQPQHF. The chain links TRBV19 to TRBJ1-5, with D perhaps matching TRBD1 (6 bases). CDR3 size: 15 residues. CDR1 and CDR2 from the germline V gene are LNHDA and SQIVND (reference sequence). Trimming removed 1 base at V and 3 bases at J, with 10 bases between.

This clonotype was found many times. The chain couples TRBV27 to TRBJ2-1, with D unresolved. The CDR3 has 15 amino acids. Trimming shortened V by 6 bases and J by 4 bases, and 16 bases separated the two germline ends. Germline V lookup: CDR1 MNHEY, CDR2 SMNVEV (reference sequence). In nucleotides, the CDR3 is TGTGCCAGCAGCCCCGTAAGAGAAGGATACAATGAGCAGTTCTTC. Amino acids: CASSPVREGYNEQFF.

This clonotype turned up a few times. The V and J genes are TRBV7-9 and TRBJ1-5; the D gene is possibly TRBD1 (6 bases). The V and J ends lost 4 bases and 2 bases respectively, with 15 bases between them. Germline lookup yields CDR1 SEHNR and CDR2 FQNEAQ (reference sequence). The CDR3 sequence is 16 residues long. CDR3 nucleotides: TGTGCCAGCAGCTCTACAGGGAACGCGGGCAATCAGCCCCAGCATTTT. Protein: CASSSTGNAGNQPQHF.

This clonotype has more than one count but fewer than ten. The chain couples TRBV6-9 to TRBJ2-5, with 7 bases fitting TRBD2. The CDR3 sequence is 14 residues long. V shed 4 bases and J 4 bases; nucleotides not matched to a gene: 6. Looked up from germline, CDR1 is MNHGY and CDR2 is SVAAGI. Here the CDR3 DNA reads TGTGCCAGCAGTTTGGGGGGGGGAGTAGAGACCCAGTACTTC. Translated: CASSLGGGVETQYF.

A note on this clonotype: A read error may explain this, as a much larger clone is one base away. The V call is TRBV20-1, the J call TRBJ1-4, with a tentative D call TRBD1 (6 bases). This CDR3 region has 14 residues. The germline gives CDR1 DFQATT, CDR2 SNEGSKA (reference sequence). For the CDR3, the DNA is TGCACTGCCGATCACAGGGTTGACCCTGAAAAACTGTTTTTT. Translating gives CTADHRVDPEKLFF.

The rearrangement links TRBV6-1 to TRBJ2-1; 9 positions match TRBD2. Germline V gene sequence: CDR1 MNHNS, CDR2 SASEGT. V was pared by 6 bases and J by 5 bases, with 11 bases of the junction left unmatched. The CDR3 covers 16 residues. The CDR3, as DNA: TGTGCCAGCAGAACTCTTAAGGGACTAGCTGACAATGAGCAGTTCTTC. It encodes CASRTLKGLADNEQFF.

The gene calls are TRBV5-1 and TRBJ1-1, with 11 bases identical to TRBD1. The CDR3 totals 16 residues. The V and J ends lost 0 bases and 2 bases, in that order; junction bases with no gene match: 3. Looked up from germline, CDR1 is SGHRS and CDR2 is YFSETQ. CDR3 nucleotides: TGCGCCAGCAGCTTGGGGACAGGGGGCCCCAACACTGAAGCTTTCTTT. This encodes CASSLGTGGPNTEAFF.

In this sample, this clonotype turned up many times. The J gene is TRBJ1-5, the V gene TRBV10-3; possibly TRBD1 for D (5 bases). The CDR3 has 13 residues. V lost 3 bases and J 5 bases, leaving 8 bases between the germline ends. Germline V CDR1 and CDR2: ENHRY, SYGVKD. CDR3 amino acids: CAISETGDQPQHF. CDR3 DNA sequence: TGTGCCATCAGTGAAACAGGCGATCAGCCCCAGCATTTT.

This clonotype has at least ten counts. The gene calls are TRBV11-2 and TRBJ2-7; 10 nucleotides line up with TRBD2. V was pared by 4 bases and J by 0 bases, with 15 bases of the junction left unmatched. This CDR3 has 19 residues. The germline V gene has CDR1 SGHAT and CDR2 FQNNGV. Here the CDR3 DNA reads TGTGCCAGCAGCTCCAAACGTCCCGGGACTAGCGACTACTCCTACGAGCAGTACTTC. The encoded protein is CASSSKRPGTSDYSYEQYF.

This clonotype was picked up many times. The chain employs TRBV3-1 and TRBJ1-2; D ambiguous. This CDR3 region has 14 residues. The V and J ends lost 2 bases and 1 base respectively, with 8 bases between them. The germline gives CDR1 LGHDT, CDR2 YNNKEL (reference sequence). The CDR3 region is CASSQYIDNYGYTF. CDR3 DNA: TGTGCCAGCAGCCAATACATCGATAACTATGGCTACACCTTC.

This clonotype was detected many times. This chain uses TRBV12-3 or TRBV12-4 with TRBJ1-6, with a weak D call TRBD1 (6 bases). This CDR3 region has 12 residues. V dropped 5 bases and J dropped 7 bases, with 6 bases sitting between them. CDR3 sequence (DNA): TGTGCCAGCAGTACAGGGAATTCACCCCTCCACTTT. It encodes CASSTGNSPLHF.

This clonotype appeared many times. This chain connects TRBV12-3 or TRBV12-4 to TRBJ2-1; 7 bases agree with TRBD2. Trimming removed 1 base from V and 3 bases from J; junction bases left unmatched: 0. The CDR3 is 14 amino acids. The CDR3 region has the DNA TGTGCCAGCAGTTTAGGCGGGGGCTACAATGAGCAGTTCTTC. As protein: CASSLGGGYNEQFF.

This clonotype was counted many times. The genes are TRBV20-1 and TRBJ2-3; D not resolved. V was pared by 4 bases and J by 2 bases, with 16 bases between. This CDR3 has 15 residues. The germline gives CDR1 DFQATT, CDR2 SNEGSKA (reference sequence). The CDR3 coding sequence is TGCAGTGCTATTAGTTGGCTTACTTACACAGATACGCAGTATTTT. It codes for CSAISWLTYTDTQYF.

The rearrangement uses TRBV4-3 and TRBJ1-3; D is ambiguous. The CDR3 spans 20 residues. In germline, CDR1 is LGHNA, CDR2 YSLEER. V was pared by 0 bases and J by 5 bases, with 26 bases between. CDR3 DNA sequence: TGCGCCAGCAGCCAAGAGATCTGGTCTCAATTTGGGCCAACGAGAAACACCATATATTTT. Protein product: CASSQEIWSQFGPTRNTIYF.

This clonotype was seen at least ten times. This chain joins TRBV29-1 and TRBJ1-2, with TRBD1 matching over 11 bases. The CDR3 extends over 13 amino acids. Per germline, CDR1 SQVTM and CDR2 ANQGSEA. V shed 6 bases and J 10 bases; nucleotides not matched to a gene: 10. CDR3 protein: CSVFGTGGSLYTF. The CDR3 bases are TGCAGCGTGTTCGGGACAGGGGGTAGTCTCTACACCTTC. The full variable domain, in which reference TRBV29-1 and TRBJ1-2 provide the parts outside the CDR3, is SAVISQKPSRDICQRGTSLTIQCQVDSQVTMMFWYRQQPGQSLTLIATANQGSEATYESGFVIDKFPISRPNLTFSTLTVSNMSPEDSSIYLCSVFGTGGSLYTFGSGTRLTVV.

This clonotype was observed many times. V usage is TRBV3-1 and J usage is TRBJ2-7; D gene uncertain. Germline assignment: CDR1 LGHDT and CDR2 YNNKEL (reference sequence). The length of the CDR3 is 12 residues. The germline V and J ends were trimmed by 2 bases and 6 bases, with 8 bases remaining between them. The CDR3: CASSQNYGEQYF. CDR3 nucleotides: TGTGCCAGCAGCCAAAATTACGGCGAGCAGTACTTC.

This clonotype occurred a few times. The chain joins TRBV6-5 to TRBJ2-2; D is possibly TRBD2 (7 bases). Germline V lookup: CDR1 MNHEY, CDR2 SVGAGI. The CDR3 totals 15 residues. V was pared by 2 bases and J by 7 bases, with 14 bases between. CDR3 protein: CASSYGGGGGGELFF. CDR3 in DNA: TGTGCCAGCAGTTACGGCGGGGGAGGGGGCGGGGAGCTGTTTTTT.

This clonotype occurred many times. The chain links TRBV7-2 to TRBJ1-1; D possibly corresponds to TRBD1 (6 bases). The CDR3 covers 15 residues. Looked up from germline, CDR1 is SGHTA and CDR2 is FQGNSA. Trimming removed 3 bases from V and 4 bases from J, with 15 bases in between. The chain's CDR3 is CASSFQGGGVTEAFF. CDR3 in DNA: TGTGCCAGCAGCTTCCAAGGGGGAGGAGTCACTGAAGCTTTCTTT.

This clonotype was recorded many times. CDR3 loop: CASSFGTGRAYEQYF. The CDR3 DNA reads as TGTGCCAGCAGCTTCGGGACAGGGAGGGCCTACGAGCAGTACTTC. The chain links TRBV5-6 to TRBJ2-7; the match to TRBD1 covers 9 bases. J gave up 2 bases and V 2 bases, and 5 bases lay outside the gene matches. The CDR3 is made up of 15 amino acids. Germline-derived CDR1 and CDR2 are SGHDT and YYEEEE.

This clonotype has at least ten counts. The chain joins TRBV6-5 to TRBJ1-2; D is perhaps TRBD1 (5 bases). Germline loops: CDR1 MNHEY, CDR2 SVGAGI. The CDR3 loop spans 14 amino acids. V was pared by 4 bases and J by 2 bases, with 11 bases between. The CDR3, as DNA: TGTGCCAGCAGTTTTAAAAGGGGAAACTATGGCTACACCTTC. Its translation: CASSFKRGNYGYTF.

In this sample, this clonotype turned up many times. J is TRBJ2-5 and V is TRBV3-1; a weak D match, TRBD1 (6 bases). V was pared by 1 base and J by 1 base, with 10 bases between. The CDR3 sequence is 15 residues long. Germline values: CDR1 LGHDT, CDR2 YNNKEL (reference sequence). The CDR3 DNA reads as TGTGCCAGCAGCCAAGTTCCGGACAGCCAAGAGACCCAGTACTTC. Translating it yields CASSQVPDSQETQYF.